Listed below are T cell receptor beta chains from one sample, sequenced in a study of T cell repertoires in cytomegalovirus infection. Via MiXCR, TCRdb re-called the reads, giving one row per CDR3 protein. The sample includes under 350,000 distinct CDR3 sequences, 9.5% seen only once; the top ten take around 4.5%. The sample comprised PBMCs. These receptor sequences come from a human donor in good health (CMV status not recorded). Some clones in this sample may be carry-over from other donors' samples. Each CDR3 is given with its conserved first and last residue. The D gene is left open where the match is weak. Expanded clones get a size class; other rows say once, few or many, or leave the size out.

CDR3 protein: CASSLGGGNNEQFF
CDR3 DNA: TGTGCCAGCAGCTTGGGCGGGGGAAACAATGAGCAGTTCTTC
V gene: TRBV11-2
J gene: TRBJ2-1
clone size: -
D gene: TRBD2

CDR3 protein: CASSQDWGGVNQPQHF
CDR3 DNA: TGCGCCAGCAGCCAAGATTGGGGGGGTGTAAATCAGCCCCAGCATTTT
V gene: TRBV4-3
J gene: TRBJ1-5
clone size: many
D gene: -

CDR3 protein: CRALVSTYEQYF
CDR3 DNA: TGCAGGGCCTTGGTTTCCACCTACGAGCAGTACTTC
V gene: TRBV20-1
J gene: TRBJ2-7
clone size: few
D gene: -

CDR3 protein: CASFATPTLATGELFF
CDR3 DNA: TGTGCCAGCTTTGCTACTCCTACACTAGCCACCGGGGAGCTGTTTTTT
V gene: TRBV7-2
J gene: TRBJ2-2
clone size: many
D gene: -

CDR3 protein: CSAREQGYGYTF
CDR3 DNA: TGCAGTGCTAGAGAACAGGGTTATGGCTACACCTTC
V gene: TRBV20-1
J gene: TRBJ1-2
clone size: many
D gene: -

CDR3 protein: CSVDSGGAVGTGELFF
CDR3 DNA: TGCAGCGTTGACTCGGGGGGGGCCGTGGGGACCGGGGAGCTGTTTTTT
V gene: TRBV29-1
J gene: TRBJ2-2
clone size: few
D gene: TRBD2

CDR3 protein: CASSQLGTSGRAADTQYF
CDR3 DNA: TGTGCCAGCAGCCAATTAGGGACTAGCGGGAGGGCCGCAGATACGCAGTATTTT
V gene: TRBV7-8
J gene: TRBJ2-3
clone size: many
D gene: TRBD2

CDR3 protein: CASSLAPAGSGELFF
CDR3 DNA: TGTGCCAGCAGCTTAGCGCCAGCGGGATCCGGGGAGCTGTTTTTT
V gene: TRBV7-2
J gene: TRBJ2-2
clone size: -
D gene: TRBD2

CDR3 protein: CASSFQPSGGTQYF
CDR3 DNA: TGTGCCAGCAGTTTTCAGCCATCAGGGGGGACCCAGTACTTC
V gene: TRBV12-3/TRBV12-4
J gene: TRBJ2-5
clone size: -
D gene: TRBD1

CDR3 protein: CASSPQRDGTGELFF
CDR3 DNA: TGTGCCAGCAGCCCCCAGCGGGATGGAACCGGGGAGCTGTTTTTT
V gene: TRBV7-3
J gene: TRBJ2-2
clone size: many
D gene: TRBD2

CDR3 protein: CASSPSAYSYEQYF
CDR3 DNA: TGTGCCAGCAGCCCCTCCGCCTACTCCTACGAGCAGTACTTC
V gene: TRBV27
J gene: TRBJ2-7
clone size: few
D gene: -

CDR3 protein: CASSFNTNTGELFF
CDR3 DNA: TGTGCCAGCAGCTTTAATACGAACACCGGGGAGCTGTTTTTT
V gene: TRBV14
J gene: TRBJ2-2
clone size: -
D gene: -

CDR3 protein: CASSFWGSGTEAFF
CDR3 DNA: TGTGCCAGCAGCTTCTGGGGGTCAGGGACAGAAGCTTTCTTT
V gene: TRBV7-2
J gene: TRBJ1-1
clone size: few
D gene: -

CDR3 protein: CASSLRTGMSYEQYF
CDR3 DNA: TGTGCCAGCAGCTTACGGACAGGGATGTCCTACGAGCAGTACTTC
V gene: TRBV7-9
J gene: TRBJ2-7
clone size: many
D gene: TRBD1

CDR3 protein: CASSLARQGGAPQHF
CDR3 DNA: TGTGCCAGCAGCTTAGCTCGACAGGGAGGTGCGCCCCAGCATTTT
V gene: TRBV7-2
J gene: TRBJ1-5
clone size: -
D gene: TRBD1

CDR3 protein: CSSRRGNSPLHF
CDR3 DNA: TGCAGTTCCCGTCGTGGGAATTCACCCCTCCACTTT
V gene: TRBV20-1
J gene: TRBJ1-6
clone size: -
D gene: -

CDR3 protein: CASSSWGGVVETQYF
CDR3 DNA: TGTGCCAGCAGCTCCTGGGGGGGAGTGGTGGAGACCCAGTACTTC
V gene: TRBV12-3/TRBV12-4
J gene: TRBJ2-5
clone size: many
D gene: TRBD2

CDR3 protein: CASSPGGQLTGELFF
CDR3 DNA: TGCGCCAGCAGCCCTGGCGGTCAGTTAACCGGGGAGCTGTTTTTT
V gene: TRBV4-3
J gene: TRBJ2-2
clone size: -
D gene: -

CDR3 protein: CASSPQAGKNTEAFF
CDR3 DNA: TGTGCCAGCAGCCCCCAGGCCGGGAAGAACACTGAAGCTTTCTTT
V gene: TRBV7-2
J gene: TRBJ1-1
clone size: many
D gene: -

CDR3 protein: CASSPRREACYTF
CDR3 DNA: TGTGCCAGCAGCCCTCGCAGGGAGGCTTGCTACACCTTC
V gene: TRBV7-2
J gene: TRBJ1-2
clone size: many
D gene: -

CDR3 protein: CASSLPPGQKLSTDTQYF
CDR3 DNA: TGTGCCAGCAGCTTACCCCCGGGACAAAAACTCAGCACAGATACGCAGTATTTT
V gene: TRBV7-9
J gene: TRBJ2-3
clone size: many
D gene: -